This TCR beta chain was recorded in a study of cytomegalovirus exposure and HLA in healthy donors (dated 2017 in TCRdb). As for the study more broadly: According to an earlier analysis of a few hundred of the donors, about 170 million T cells yielded 117 million unique TCR beta sequences and about 300 Gb of sequence data. Roughly 320 gigabases of sequencing data and approximately 91 million unique TCR sequences made up an early release that covered 500 to 650 HLA-typed donors. Of the roughly 400 genotyped donors, about 80% fell in the genetic ancestry cluster associated with self-reported Caucasian donors. The study was designed to test whether signatures of past pathogen exposure could be identified by cataloging public T cell receptors. Using immunosequencing, the study profiled T cell repertoires from about 620 subjects and related those repertoires to cytomegalovirus serostatus. Along with the approximately 670-subject first cohort, a separate validation cohort of more than 90 different subjects was used. To predict cytomegalovirus infection status, the study brought together high-throughput TCR immunosequencing, statistical association of individual TCRs with disease status, and machine learning. A later analysis re-examined previously published TCR beta repertoires from just over 650 donors and added high-resolution HLA genotyping to investigate patterns of TCR occurrence. The later analysis used no new phenotypic data to find candidate immune exposures, relying instead on TCR beta sequences and their occurrence across donors. An earlier analysis of fewer than 750 of the donors used high-throughput TCR beta sequencing to judge whether each TCR beta V gene segment behaved as functional or pseudogenic. Donor age, sex, ethnicity and CMV serostatus were collected together with the repertoire data. A later genetic analysis used genome-wide SNP genotypes for 398 of the 666 donors, treating that subset as a discovery cohort. All discovery cohort repertoires had been generated on a single sequencing platform. Both class I and class II loci were covered by HLA typing, at four-digit resolution. Typing coverage differed by locus: A, B, C, DRB1 and DQB1 were typed in roughly 629-640 donors, DQA1 in roughly 510, DPA1 in over 600, and DPB1 in about 450. About 5 DR-DQ haplotypes were handled as single units for association and clustering, since linkage in the cohort was strong. On average, roughly 240,000 unique TCR beta nucleotide sequences were sequenced per donor among 300 to 500 genotyped donors of the cohort, with roughly 18% of those sequences being non-productive.

As concerns this clone: Its antigen is unknown.

Reading the germline V gene (reference sequence) gives CDR1 SGHAT and CDR2 FQDESV. Counted from cysteine to phenylalanine, this CDR3 has 16 amino acids. The retained sequence is limited to the CDR3, 48 bases, with the frame set at the first base. At the junction V is shortened by 5 bases and J by 6 bases; bases outside the gene matches: 11. In total, around 600 healthy bone marrow donors made up the cohort. All cohort members were sampled while nominally healthy, although unrecorded immune exposures were likely present. The donor tested CMV seronegative and was one of the 352 seronegative cohort members. Each donor provided a peripheral blood sample, and peripheral blood mononuclear cells were used for TCR beta sequencing. The Qiagen DNeasy Blood Extraction Kit was used to extract genomic DNA from the blood cell samples. Here is what the overall study found, with its caveats: A cluster of highly shared sequence variants was judged likely to represent a technical artifact of the sequencing pipeline. In an earlier analysis of several hundred of the donors, most TCR beta V segments were observed in productive rearrangements about 90% or about 30% of the time, broadly matching IMGT annotations. An association between a missense DCLRE1C variant and V-gene and J-gene trimming of TCR beta chains was found in a later genetic analysis and replicated in an independent cohort. Linkage disequilibrium might explain the correlated functional status among segregating V segments, but an unknown experimental factor could not be excluded. HLA typing was unavailable for some donors at each locus, so association tests used only the typed subset. In the study, roughly 160 TCR beta chains were listed as associated with cytomegalovirus. In a later analysis, several top co-occurrence clusters were reported to appear linked to parvovirus B19, influenza, CMV and Epstein-Barr virus. When HLA alleles, especially DR and DQ, strongly co-occurred, TCR associations were difficult to assign to individual alleles. In a later analysis, around 17,000 TCR beta sequences were associated with specific HLA alleles at a false discovery rate of 0.05. CMV serostatus was the only immune exposure information available for the cohort. A further reported finding was that TCR beta sequences accurately predicted the HLA-A and HLA-B alleles for most subjects in the first cohort. In both the original and validation cohorts, the classifier was reported to diagnose cytomegalovirus status with high specificity and sensitivity. In a later analysis, the rate of TCR association differed among HLA loci, with DRB1 alleles having the most associated TCRs and HLA-C alleles having the fewest. A later analysis found that most CMV-associated TCR beta chains appeared HLA-restricted, with HLA associations seemingly driven largely by CMV exposure. In a later analysis, HLA-associated TCR beta chains showed more clonal expansion and lower generation probabilities than non-associated chains that were equally common. Only TCR beta chains were sequenced in this cohort, and the absence of alpha or paired-chain data limited detectable features. A few of the identified cytomegalovirus-associated TCR beta chains were confirmed in vitro to be specific for cytomegalovirus antigens. The 87-base-pair reads could not distinguish some IMGT-functional V segments, including TRBV6-2 and TRBV6-3, so those segments were excluded. The authors suggested that the approach could potentially be extended to other disease states and immunological phenotypes. Because counts were too low, about 15 rarely observed V segments, including chromosome 9 orphons, were left out of the earlier analysis of several hundred of the donors. In a later genetic analysis, fewer N-insertions in productive TCRs were reported among donors in an Asian-associated ancestry cluster than the roughly 700-donor mean. While some public TCRs were present in many individuals, most TCR sequences turned up only very rarely across donors. The presence/absence analyses assumed that sequencing depth was roughly uniform across donors, and that assumption may not be true.

The receptor library was made with the immunoSEQ multiplex PCR assay. For the multiplex PCR, a mixture combining 60 forward primers for TCR Vbeta segments and 13 reverse primers for TCR Jbeta segments was used. The CDR3 region of rearranged TCR beta genes was amplified from genomic DNA with a multiplex PCR assay. The amplified TCR beta libraries were sequenced on the Illumina HiSeq System as 87-base-pair reads. Per the source publication's procedure: A later analysis counted approximately 76 million unique TCR beta chains across the 500 to 850 repertoires, and 9.5 million to 11 million of these chains were shared by at least two donors. Raw reads were error-corrected and collapsed into unique sequences by a nearest-neighbor algorithm in which closely related sequences were merged to remove PCR and sequencing errors. CDR3 sequences were aligned to IMGT reference sequences to assign V, D and J gene segments. For a sequence to be retained, at least a six-nucleotide match to both a V gene segment and a J gene segment was required. A rearrangement was called productive if the CDR3 had no stop codons and remained in frame with V and J, and every other rearrangement was called non-productive. CDR3 was defined according to IMGT convention as the region running from the second conserved V-encoded cysteine to the conserved J-encoded phenylalanine. In an earlier analysis of just under 600 of the donors, sequences lacking an unambiguous match to a single V gene segment were excluded. An earlier analysis of a few hundred of the donors classified V segments as functional when productive rearrangements were above 56.7% and as segregating when the standard deviation between donors was above 5%. A statistical classification framework was built for diagnosing cytomegalovirus status from the catalog of TCR beta chain sequences. A later analysis assigned V and J genes by comparing TCR nucleotide sequences with IMGT/GENE-DB human TR gene sequences. A later analysis assigned CDR3 sequences and most-parsimonious VDJ recombination scenarios with the TCRdist pipeline. In a later analysis, every TCR beta chain was defined by the combination of its CDR3 amino acid sequence and its V-gene family, and reads without a unique V-gene family were dropped. In a later analysis, a few hundred highly shared, low-generation-probability nucleotide sequences were removed to address suspected cross-contamination and a sequencing artifact. In a later analysis, a clonal expansion index for each public chain was calculated from normalized within-repertoire ranks of inferred template counts. In a later analysis, generation probabilities were computed with a VDJ recombination model fitted to out-of-frame rearrangements, and the resulting probabilities were checked against IGoR. In a later analysis, TCR-TCR, TCR-HLA and TCR-CMV co-occurrence was scored with hypergeometric tests, and a repertoire-size bias correction was applied to TCR pairs. A later analysis estimated false discovery rates by permuting HLA or CMV assignments 20 times. In a later analysis, co-occurring TCRs were grouped using DBSCAN, with TCRdist sequence similarity added in when clustering inside HLA-allele-positive subsets. Repertoires with fewer than 30,000 or more than 120,000 public chains, plus five repertoires with anomalous nucleotide sharing, were excluded from co-occurrence clustering. Here the immuneACCESS table is served through TCRdb, limited to in-frame sequences with V and J called. Missing clones are a known gap in these copies; in checked studies unresolved V genes cover under half, and the rest lacks a known reason. That table is the source of V, J and clone size, and D and trimming were worked out from the DNA. This sample's table has entries for roughly 62,000 clones. 3.5% to 4.5% of the sample goes to the ten largest clones.

Material for sequencing was PBMCs. This clonotype originated in a male donor in good health and CMV-seronegative. The rearranged chain carries TRBV11-1 and TRBJ2-1, and TRBD1 matches 9 of the central bases. Read as DNA, the sequence is TGTGCCAGCAGCCGTCAGGCCGGACAGGGGACCAATGAGCAGTTCTTC. Its product reads: CASSRQAGQGTNEQFF.